These 23 T cell receptor beta chains came from one sample sequenced in a study of molecular identifiers for immune sequencing clone quantification. MiXCR, applied by TCRdb to the PCR reads, yields one record per CDR3 protein. The repertoire has about 510,000 distinct CDR3 sequences, about 25% of them found once; the top ten carry under 0.8%. The specimen sequenced was naive CD8+ T cells from blood, with Jurkat cell RNA spiked in. The subset here: FACS-sorted CD8+CD4-CCR7+CD45RA+ naive T cells. These receptors were taken from a human donor in good health. Some libraries in this study had Jurkat cell RNA spiked in.

This clonotype was detected only a few times. The junction and the germline gene differ at one end; a read error may be behind it. V gene TRBV7-7 combines with J gene TRBJ2-5, with TRBD1 identical over 8 bases. The CDR3 runs to 15 residues. Germline CDR1 and CDR2: SSHAT and FNYEAQ (reference sequence). CDR3 bases: TGTGCTAGCAGCTTAGGACAGGGAAGTCAAGAGACCCAGTACTTC. It translates to CASSLGQGSQETQYF.

This clonotype was recorded many times. The V gene is TRBV29-1, the J gene TRBJ2-7, with 7 nucleotides matching TRBD1. V was pared by 4 bases and J by 0 bases, with 9 bases of the junction left unmatched. CDR1 SQVTM and CDR2 ANQGSEA come from the germline V gene. The CDR3 is 15 amino acids. This CDR3 reads CSVAGTGDSSYEQYF. The CDR3 DNA reads TGCAGCGTTGCAGGAACCGGGGACAGCTCCTACGAGCAGTACTTC.

In this sample, this clonotype turned up many times. The genes are TRBV5-4 and TRBJ1-1; no reliable D call. CDR1 SGHNT and CDR2 YYREEE come from the germline V gene (reference sequence). V was shortened by 0 bases and J by 3 bases, with 3 bases between the two germline ends. The CDR3 totals 12 residues. CDR3 sequence: CASSLAHTEAFF. As DNA, the CDR3 is TGTGCCAGCAGCTTGGCCCACACTGAAGCTTTCTTT.

This clonotype occurred a few times. This chain links TRBV28 with TRBJ2-1, with 7 bases aligning to TRBD1. The CDR3 is 13 residues long. The germline gives CDR1 MDHEN, CDR2 SYDVKM. V shed 8 bases, J shed 8 bases, and the junction held 9 bases outside the gene matches. The CDR3 protein is CASRDRAWHEQFF. CDR3 DNA: TGTGCCAGCCGCGACAGGGCTTGGCATGAGCAGTTCTTC.

This clonotype was found many times. This chain joins TRBV2 and TRBJ2-3; weak D call: TRBD1 (5 bases). Trimming cost V 3 bases and J 3 bases, with 16 bases left between them. Germline CDR1 and CDR2: SNHLY and FYNNEI. The length of the CDR3 is 16 residues. The chain's CDR3 is CASSDPTGSLTDTQYF. The DNA of the CDR3 is TGTGCCAGCAGTGATCCCACAGGTTCGTTGACAGATACGCAGTATTTT.

This clonotype showed up just a few times. The chain uses TRBV12-3 or TRBV12-4 and TRBJ2-5; D may be TRBD2 (5 bases). The CDR3 sequence is 13 residues long. Trimming cost V 2 bases and J 9 bases, with 13 bases left between them. The CDR3 region has the DNA TGTGCCAGCAGTTTAACCCCATGGGGAGCCCAGTACTTC. Translated: CASSLTPWGAQYF.

The genes are TRBV28 and TRBJ1-2; D not resolved. The CDR3 totals 16 residues. CDR1 is MDHEN, CDR2 SYDVKM, per germline. V was pared by 6 bases and J by 3 bases, with 20 bases between. The CDR3 DNA is TGTGCCAGCAGCACAGAGAGGGTGGCAGTTGACTATGGCTACACCTTC. This sequence encodes CASSTERVAVDYGYTF.

This clonotype was recorded a few times. The chain couples TRBV13 to TRBJ2-2; D not resolved. This CDR3 has 16 residues. Trimming removed 4 bases at V and 4 bases at J, with 16 bases between. Germline CDR1 and CDR2: PRHDT and FYEKMQ (reference sequence). CDR3 loop: CASSSRAPRATGELFF. The DNA of the CDR3 is TGTGCCAGCAGCTCCCGGGCACCTCGGGCCACCGGGGAGCTGTTTTTT.

A single count supports this clonotype. This may stem from a read error, because a much larger clone lies one nucleotide away. The chain uses TRBV24-1 and TRBJ2-5, with 7 bases matching TRBD1. The CDR3 runs to 14 residues. Germline V gene data show CDR1 as KGHDR and CDR2 as SFDVKD. The CDR3, as DNA: TGTGTCACCAGTGATCCGACAGGGAAAGAGACCCAGTACTTC. Its translation is CVTSDPTGKETQYF.

This clonotype occurred a few times. The chain links TRBV27 to TRBJ1-5, with 10 bases identical to TRBD1. This CDR3 has 17 amino acids. The junction had 8 bases not matched to a gene; V was cut back by 5 bases and J by 1 base. Per the germline V gene, CDR1 is MNHEY and CDR2 is SMNVEV (reference sequence). CDR3 residues: CASSPLDRGRSNQPQHF. CDR3 bases: TGTGCCAGCAGTCCCCTCGACAGGGGGCGGAGCAATCAGCCCCAGCATTTT.

This clonotype was found many times. The chain joins TRBV20-1 to TRBJ1-1; tentatively, D is TRBD1 (5 bases). Between the trimmed V and J ends, which lost 0 bases and 4 bases, there was a span of 21 bases. This CDR3 is 17 amino acids long. CDR1 DFQATT and CDR2 SNEGSKA come from the germline V gene (reference sequence). As DNA, the CDR3 is TGCAGTGCTAGAGATCGACAGCGAGGGGTTTATGCCACTGAAGCTTTCTTT. This encodes CSARDRQRGVYATEAFF.

This clonotype was counted a few times. V and J are TRBV7-6 and TRBJ1-1, with D possibly TRBD1 on 6 matching bases. Trimming shortened V by 1 base and J by 6 bases, and 12 bases separated the two germline ends. Germline V gene lookup returns CDR1 SGHVS and CDR2 FNYEAQ. The CDR3 runs 14 residues. CDR3 in amino acids: CASSLGGGLAEAFF. The CDR3 DNA reads TGTGCCAGCAGCTTAGGAGGGGGGCTGGCTGAAGCTTTCTTT.

The table lists this clonotype with a few counts. A junction end diverges from the germline sequence, so it may reflect a read error. The chain carries TRBV20-1 and TRBJ2-3, with 9 bases identical to TRBD2. The CDR3 covers 16 residues. The germline V gene encodes CDR1 DFQATT and CDR2 SNEGSKA (reference sequence). The CDR3 DNA is TGCAGTGCTAGACCCTTTCCTAGCGGGGCCACAGATACGCTGTATTTT. Protein product: CSARPFPSGATDTLYF.

For this clonotype: A read error may be the cause here, since a much bigger clone is one base away. The chain uses TRBV5-3 and TRBJ1-1; no definite D call. TRBV5-3 is identified as an open reading frame with a role that is uncertain. This CDR3 contains 14 residues. CDR3: CASSFLGIGTEAFF. The CDR3 DNA is TGTGCCAGCAGCTTTCTGGGGATCGGCACTGAAGCTTTCTTT.

This clonotype has a count of ten or more. The chain joins TRBV2 to TRBJ2-2, with D maybe TRBD2 (5 bases). V shed 6 bases and J shed 11 bases, with 16 bases lying between them. Germline loops: CDR1 SNHLY, CDR2 FYNNEI. The CDR3 runs to 13 residues. CDR3 nucleotides: TGTGCCAGCAGCGGCGGAGGCCTTCACGAGCTGTTTTTT. Translation gives CASSGGGLHELFF.

The rearrangement uses TRBV7-8 and TRBJ1-2, with 10 nucleotides matching TRBD1. Germline-derived CDR1 and CDR2 are SGHVS and FQNEAQ. CDR3 length: 16 amino acids. V lost 3 bases, J lost 2 bases, and 6 bases stayed unmatched. The CDR3: CASSFTGTGVNYGYTF. The CDR3, as DNA: TGTGCCAGCAGCTTTACCGGGACAGGGGTGAACTATGGCTACACCTTC.

Remarks on this clonotype: Compared with germline, one end of the junction differs, possibly owing to a read error. V is TRBV24-1 and J is TRBJ1-4; D remains ambiguous. Per germline, CDR1 KGHDR and CDR2 SFDVKD. The CDR3 runs 11 residues. The CDR3 is CATSEGEKLLF. CDR3 in DNA: TGTGCCACCAGTGAGGGTGAGAAACTGTTATTT.

The chain joins TRBV29-1 to TRBJ1-4; TRBD1 aligns across 7 bases. Germline-derived CDR1 and CDR2 are SQVTM and ANQGSEA. The V segment lost 7 bases and the J segment 6 bases; nucleotides outside the gene matches: 14. The CDR3 runs to 15 residues. The CDR3 is CSATTGYGSDEKLFF. In DNA form, the CDR3 reads TGCAGCGCCACGACAGGGTATGGTAGCGATGAAAAACTGTTTTTT.

Ten or more counts support this clonotype. The genes are TRBV10-3 and TRBJ2-3, with 10 bases fitting TRBD2. The length of the CDR3 is 14 residues. From germline, CDR1 is ENHRY and CDR2 SYGVKD. Trimming at V came to 5 bases and at J to 6 bases, leaving 5 bases not matched to a gene. The CDR3 DNA is TGTGCCATCAGTAGCGGGGGGGCTTCTGATACGCAGTATTTT. Its translation: CAISSGGASDTQYF.

This clonotype was observed a few times. The J gene is TRBJ2-7, the V gene TRBV4-3, with D tentatively TRBD2 (6 bases). Between the trimmed V and J ends, which lost 0 bases and 7 bases, there was a span of 19 bases. Germline V lookup: CDR1 LGHNA, CDR2 YSLEER. This CDR3 is 16 amino acids long. In nucleotides, the CDR3 is TGCGCCAGCAGCCAAGATGCGCGGGGATACCTTACGGAGCAGTACTTC. Amino acid sequence: CASSQDARGYLTEQYF.

The CDR3, as DNA: TGTGCCAGCAGTTTGCCGGGACAGTTCGCGAACACCGGGGAGCTGTTTTTT. It codes for CASSLPGQFANTGELFF. This chain links TRBV28 with TRBJ2-2, with 7 nucleotides matching TRBD1. The CDR3 runs 17 residues. CDR1 is MDHEN, CDR2 SYDVKM, per germline. V was pared by 3 bases and J by 0 bases, with 7 bases of the junction left unmatched.

Only a few counts were recorded for this clonotype. This chain uses TRBV27 with TRBJ2-3, with a tentative D call TRBD1 (5 bases). V gave up 4 bases and J gave up 11 bases, with 10 bases separating them. The CDR3 covers 11 residues. Germline CDR1 is MNHEY and CDR2 is SMNVEV (reference sequence). This CDR3 reads CASSSVGQQYF. The CDR3 DNA is TGTGCCAGCAGTTCCGTCGGACAGCAGTATTTT.

This clonotype was counted between two and nine times. The chain couples TRBV9 to TRBJ2-1, with a weak D call TRBD1 (5 bases). The CDR3 spans 17 residues. Trimming took 0 bases from V and 3 from J, leaving 16 bases between them. The V gene's germline CDR1 is SGDLS and CDR2 YYNGEE. The CDR3 loop reads CASSVDRGSYLYNEQFF. The CDR3, as DNA: TGTGCCAGCAGCGTAGATAGGGGCTCCTACCTCTACAATGAGCAGTTCTTC.